The 15 T cell receptor beta chains given below trace back to one sample, sequenced in a study of blood T cell repertoires in COVID-19. Measured with immunoSEQ multiplex PCR; TCRdb has only the in-frame clones, and not every one. The sample contains 110,000 to 150,000 clones, roughly nine tenths of which appear only once. The sample consisted of peripheral blood. These receptors came from a woman aged 55-69 years with active COVID-19.

The rearrangement links TRBV7-2 to TRBJ2-1; D not certain. V gave up 5 bases and J gave up 9 bases, with 11 bases separating them. The CDR3 extends over 12 amino acids. Germline V CDR1 and CDR2: SGHTA, FQGNSA. CDR3 region: CASSIGRSEQFF. DNA for the CDR3: TGTGCCAGCAGCATAGGTAGAAGTGAGCAGTTCTTC.

The chain has TRBV6-5 and TRBJ2-7; the D gene is possibly TRBD2 (6 bases). CDR3 size: 14 residues. With 1 base removed from V and 4 bases from J, the gap between germline ends came to 11 bases. Germline V gives CDR1 MNHEY, CDR2 SVGAGI. CDR3 sequence: CASSYFGGSYEQYF. The CDR3 DNA sequence: TGTGCCAGCAGTTACTTCGGAGGGAGTTACGAGCAGTACTTC.

The genes are TRBV5-4 and TRBJ1-1; D gene ambiguous. The CDR3 runs to 15 residues. Trimming stripped 3 bases from V and 4 bases from J, with 16 bases between. CDR1 and CDR2 from the germline V gene are SGHNT and YYREEE (reference sequence). The CDR3 bases are TGTGCCAGCAGCTCCATGTTCTCGGTTGGCACTGAAGCTTTCTTT. It encodes CASSSMFSVGTEAFF.

The gene calls are TRBV12-3 or TRBV12-4 and TRBJ1-3; tentative D call: TRBD1 (5 bases). V was clipped by 6 bases and J by 4 bases, with 10 bases between them. CDR3 size: 13 residues. Here the CDR3 reads CASRGPQGNTIYF. CDR3 nucleotides: TGTGCCAGCAGGGGGCCCCAGGGAAACACCATATATTTT.

This chain joins TRBV30 and TRBJ2-5; 8 nucleotides line up with TRBD2. CDR1 is GTSNPN and CDR2 is SVGIG in the germline V gene (reference sequence). V dropped 8 bases and J dropped 3; count of bases not matched to a gene: 11. The CDR3 extends over 14 amino acids. CDR3 bases: TGTGCCCCGCCACCGGGAGGGGACGAAGAGACCCAGTACTTC. It codes for CAPPPGGDEETQYF.

This chain uses TRBV10-3 with TRBJ1-1; 8 bases agree with TRBD1. The V segment lost 4 bases and the J segment 0 bases; nucleotides outside the gene matches: 10. Germline CDR1 reads ENHRY; CDR2 reads SYGVKD. This CDR3 contains 17 residues. The CDR3 nucleotides are TGTGCCATCAGTGGCGGAACAGGGGGGCTCATGAACACTGAAGCTTTCTTT. Translating gives CAISGGTGGLMNTEAFF.

The rearrangement uses TRBV7-8 and TRBJ1-2; 10 bases fit TRBD1. The CDR3 sequence is 13 residues long. The junction had 4 bases not matched to a gene; V was cut back by 5 bases and J by 7 bases. CDR1 and CDR2 from the germline V gene are SGHVS and FQNEAQ. The CDR3 DNA follows: TGTGCCAGCAGCACCCGGACAGGGGGTGGCTACACCTTC. Residues: CASSTRTGGGYTF.

This clone was observed once. The V call is TRBV7-9, the J call TRBJ2-2; 10 bases line up with TRBD1. This CDR3 region has 16 residues. Losses at the gene ends were 7 bases for V and 3 bases for J; bases not matched to a gene: 8. Germline V gives CDR1 SEHNR, CDR2 FQNEAQ (reference sequence). Here the CDR3 reads CASNQPGQGYTGELFF. The CDR3 nucleotides are TGTGCCAGCAACCAACCGGGACAGGGGTACACCGGGGAGCTGTTTTTT.

J is TRBJ1-6 and V is TRBV7-6, with 7 positions matching TRBD1. There are 16 residues in the CDR3. V shed 4 bases and J 6 bases; nucleotides not matched to a gene: 9. Germline V gene data show CDR1 as SGHVS and CDR2 as FNYEAQ. The DNA for the CDR3 is TGTGCCAGCAGCTCCAGGGGGAGAGGGGCTAATTCACCCCTCCACTTT. This encodes CASSSRGRGANSPLHF.

The chain links TRBV18 to TRBJ2-1, with 13 positions matching TRBD2. CDR1 and CDR2 from the germline V gene are KGHSH and LQKENI. V shed 4 bases, J shed 7 bases, and the junction held 4 bases outside the gene matches. CDR3 length: 15 amino acids. The CDR3 sequence is CASSRPTSGRNEQFF. As DNA, the CDR3 is TGTGCCAGCTCACGGCCGACTAGCGGGAGGAATGAGCAGTTCTTC.

This chain joins TRBV27 and TRBJ2-5; 8 bases are a match to TRBD2. The germline V gene encodes CDR1 MNHEY and CDR2 SMNVEV (reference sequence). V lost 8 bases to trimming and J lost 5 bases; unmatched junction nucleotides: 16. CDR3 length: 16 amino acids. CDR3 coding DNA: TGTGCCAGCCACTCGGGGGAGGCGGGAGGCTGGGAGACCCAGTACTTC. It codes for CASHSGEAGGWETQYF.

This sequence joins TRBV28 and TRBJ2-3; D is possibly TRBD2 (5 bases). This CDR3 spans 15 amino acids. CDR1 and CDR2 (germline): MDHEN, SYDVKM. The V end was cut by 0 bases, the J end by 3 bases, with 10 bases between. Here the CDR3 reads CASSLWGSGTDTQYF. In DNA form, the CDR3 reads TGTGCCAGCAGTTTATGGGGGAGTGGAACAGATACGCAGTATTTT.

The chain is built from TRBV28 and TRBJ2-7; 11 nucleotides line up with TRBD2. The CDR3 consists of 19 residues. CDR1 is MDHEN and CDR2 is SYDVKM in the germline V gene. The V and J ends lost 1 base and 0 bases, in that order; junction bases with no gene match: 11. CDR3 loop: CASSLSWGLAAPFSYEQYF. For the CDR3, the DNA is TGTGCCAGCAGTTTATCCTGGGGACTAGCGGCCCCCTTCTCCTACGAGCAGTACTTC.

The chain combines TRBV27 with TRBJ1-6, with TRBD1 identical over 10 bases. Germline values: CDR1 MNHEY, CDR2 SMNVEV (reference sequence). Unmatched junction bases numbered 6, after V lost 6 bases and J lost 7 bases. This CDR3 spans 15 amino acids. The CDR3 DNA follows: TGTGCCAGCAGACCCTTGACAGGGGGCAATTCACCCCTCCACTTT. Translating gives CASRPLTGGNSPLHF.

V is TRBV2 and J is TRBJ2-3, with 8 bases matching TRBD2. The CDR3 extends over 14 amino acids. With 3 bases clipped from V and 4 bases from J, the junction kept 3 bases outside the gene matches. In germline, CDR1 is SNHLY, CDR2 FYNNEI. This CDR3 reads CASSEGGLADTQYF. The CDR3 nucleotides are TGTGCCAGCAGTGAGGGGGGACTAGCAGATACGCAGTATTTT.